Below are 18 T cell receptor beta chains sequenced from a single sample in a study of glioma-infiltrating T cells. The iRepertoire nested amplicon-rescue multiplex PCR amplified TCR alpha and beta CDR3s from RNA. TCRdb processed the multiplex PCR reads anew with MiXCR; each CDR3 protein has one entry. This sample yields more than 95,000 distinct CDR3 sequences, of which 20% to 25% are seen a single time; approximately 14% belongs to the top ten. The sequenced sample was glioma tissue, nonneoplastic brain tissue, or PBMCs (not recorded which). These receptors all come from a human donor with low-grade glioma or glioblastoma, undergoing nonglioma brain surgery, or in good health (not recorded which).

This clonotype was counted many times. The chain combines TRBV3-1 with TRBJ1-1; the match to TRBD1 covers 7 bases. V lost 0 bases, J lost 6 bases, and 1 base stayed unmatched. The CDR3 contains 13 residues. The germline V gene encodes CDR1 LGHDT and CDR2 YNNKEL (reference sequence). The CDR3 DNA reads TGTGCCAGCAGCCAAGAAGGGACAGCTGAAGCTTTCTTT. Protein sequence: CASSQEGTAEAFF.

About this clonotype itself: One end of the junction does not line up with germline, which may come from a read error. The chain recombines TRBV15 with TRBJ1-2; D is undetermined. The germline V gene encodes CDR1 LNHNV and CDR2 YYDKDF (reference sequence). The CDR3 has 16 amino acids. The CDR3 protein is CATSRKVERRRYGYNF. CDR3 in DNA: TGTGCCACCAGCAGAAAGGTCGAGAGGAGGAGATATGGCTACAACTTC.

This clonotype has at least ten counts. The V and J genes are TRBV19 and TRBJ2-3; TRBD2 matches 13 bases. CDR1 is LNHDA and CDR2 is SQIVND in the germline V gene (reference sequence). V lost 6 bases and J lost 6; bases outside the gene matches: 9. The CDR3 runs to 16 residues. The CDR3 reads CASRTRLAGGGDTQYF. CDR3 bases: TGTGCCAGTAGAACTAGACTAGCGGGAGGAGGGGATACGCAGTATTTT.

This clonotype was counted a single time. V usage is TRBV6-1 and J usage is TRBJ1-4; TRBD1 might be the D (5 bases). The CDR3 sequence is 14 residues long. V lost 8 bases and J lost 5, with 15 bases in between. Germline CDR1 MNHNS, CDR2 SASEGT. CDR3: CASSSGRANEKLFF. The CDR3 nucleotides are TGTGCCAGCTCGTCGGGCAGGGCGAATGAAAAACTGTTTTTT.

This clonotype was seen at least ten times. The chain is built from TRBV7-2 and TRBJ2-7, with D maybe TRBD1 (5 bases). Deletions cut 5 bases from V and 7 bases from J, with 12 bases between. The CDR3 runs to 12 residues. Germline lookup yields CDR1 SGHTA and CDR2 FQGNSA. In nucleotides, the CDR3 is TGTGCCAGCAGCAAGCAGGGTGTAGAGCAGTACTTC. Amino acids: CASSKQGVEQYF.

This clonotype was counted many times. The chain is built from TRBV4-1 and TRBJ1-1, with 9 nucleotides matching TRBD1. Unmatched junction bases numbered 5, after V lost 4 bases and J lost 8 bases. Per the germline V gene, CDR1 is MGHRA and CDR2 is YSYEKL. This CDR3 has 13 residues. CDR3 in DNA: TGCGCCAGCAGCCCGGGACAGGGTAGGGAAGCTTTCTTT. Its protein is CASSPGQGREAFF.

A few counts support this clonotype. A much larger clone sits a single nucleotide away, making a read error possible. The V call is TRBV27, the J call TRBJ1-1; perhaps TRBD1 as D (6 bases). The CDR3 is made up of 16 amino acids. The V gene's germline CDR1 is MNHEY and CDR2 SMNVEV (reference sequence). CDR3 nucleotides: TGTACCAGCAGTTTATCTAGGGGGACGCTGAACACTGAAGCTTTCTTT. Translation gives CTSSLSRGTLNTEAFF.

This clonotype showed up many times. V and J are TRBV11-2 and TRBJ2-5; D uncertain. The CDR3 sequence is 15 residues long. The V gene's germline CDR1 is SGHAT and CDR2 FQNNGV. Trimming left V 5 bases short and J 7 bases short, with 20 bases between. CDR3 region: CASSHDKPVKVTQYF. In DNA, the CDR3 is TGTGCCAGCAGCCACGACAAACCTGTCAAAGTGACCCAGTACTTC.

This clonotype has more than one count but fewer than ten. The chain uses TRBV4-3 and TRBJ2-7; the match to TRBD2 covers 10 bases. Per germline, CDR1 LGHNA and CDR2 YSLEER. V was clipped by 0 bases and J by 7 bases; unmatched bases: 15. The CDR3 covers 18 residues. CDR3 amino acids: CASSQDRSRAGGTWEQYF. CDR3 bases: TGCGCCAGCAGCCAAGATAGAAGTAGAGCGGGAGGGACGTGGGAGCAGTACTTC.

CDR3 region: CASSRGQSTNEKLFF. In DNA form, the CDR3 reads TGTGCCAGCAGCCGCGGACAGTCCACTAATGAAAAACTGTTTTTT. The genes are TRBV5-4 and TRBJ1-4; perhaps TRBD1 as D (6 bases). From germline, CDR1 is SGHNT and CDR2 YYREEE (reference sequence). The CDR3 covers 15 residues. V was pared by 4 bases and J by 2 bases, with 12 bases between.

This clonotype was recorded many times. The gene calls are TRBV20-1 and TRBJ2-1; 11 bases fit TRBD2. Germline V gene sequence: CDR1 DFQATT, CDR2 SNEGSKA (reference sequence). The CDR3 is 14 residues long. V was pared by 4 bases and J by 5 bases, with 4 bases of the junction left unmatched. For the CDR3, the DNA is TGCAGTGCTATTAGCGGGAGGGGACACAATGAGCAGTTCTTC. Translating it yields CSAISGRGHNEQFF.

Many counts were recorded for this clonotype. The chain uses TRBV27 and TRBJ2-1; D is ambiguous. Between the trimmed V and J ends, which lost 1 base and 7 bases, there was a span of 8 bases. Germline lookup yields CDR1 MNHEY and CDR2 SMNVEV (reference sequence). This CDR3 has 13 residues. DNA for the CDR3: TGTGCCAGCAGTTTATTAGTCGGTAATGAGCAGTTCTTC. Translated, it gives CASSLLVGNEQFF.

This chain joins TRBV29-1 and TRBJ2-1; D unclear. V was shortened by 3 bases and J by 9 bases, with 9 bases between the two germline ends. Germline CDR1 and CDR2: SQVTM and ANQGSEA. The CDR3 length is 11 residues. Here the CDR3 reads CSVDLGGEQFF. The CDR3 DNA sequence: TGCAGCGTTGACCTTGGCGGTGAGCAGTTCTTC.

The V and J genes are TRBV5-5 and TRBJ1-6; 8 bases are shared with TRBD1. V shed 3 bases, J shed 5 bases, and the junction held 4 bases outside the gene matches. CDR3 length: 15 residues. The germline V gene encodes CDR1 SGHKS and CDR2 YYEKEE (reference sequence). CDR3 sequence: CASSSQGANNSPLHF. The CDR3, as DNA: TGTGCCAGCAGCTCCCAGGGGGCGAATAATTCACCCCTCCACTTT.

This clonotype was picked up many times. The J gene is TRBJ1-4, the V gene TRBV5-1; 7 positions agree with TRBD1. The CDR3 is 14 residues long. In germline, CDR1 is SGHRS, CDR2 YFSETQ. V was pared by 3 bases and J by 2 bases, with 1 base of the junction left unmatched. The CDR3 DNA is TGCGCCAGCAGCTCGACAGGGACTAATGAAAAACTGTTTTTT. It yields the protein CASSSTGTNEKLFF.

This clonotype turned up a few times. The V and J genes are TRBV29-1 and TRBJ2-7; 8 nucleotides match TRBD1. Trimming cost V 4 bases and J 5 bases; bases outside gene matches: 7. CDR1 and CDR2 (germline): SQVTM, ANQGSEA. The CDR3 has 13 amino acids. CDR3 amino acids: CSVGQGTSDEQYF. The CDR3 DNA reads as TGCAGCGTTGGACAGGGGACTTCAGACGAGCAGTACTTC.

This clonotype was detected ten times or more. This chain uses TRBV19 with TRBJ1-1; D unclear. V lost 1 base and J 0 bases, leaving 0 bases between the germline ends. The germline gives CDR1 LNHDA, CDR2 SQIVND (reference sequence). This CDR3 has 12 residues. In nucleotides, the CDR3 is TGTGCCAGTAGTATAGTGAACACTGAAGCTTTCTTT. Translation: CASSIVNTEAFF.

This clonotype was seen repeatedly, ten times or more. The CDR3 region is CASHRQGAPTEAFF. CDR3 DNA: TGCGCCAGTCATCGACAGGGGGCCCCGACTGAAGCTTTCTTT. The chain employs TRBV4-1 and TRBJ1-1, with TRBD1 matching over 10 bases. CDR3 length equals 14 residues. Germline V lookup: CDR1 MGHRA, CDR2 YSYEKL. V shed 9 bases, J shed 5 bases, and the junction held 9 bases outside the gene matches.